The 9 T cell receptor beta chains reported below all come from one sample, sequenced in a study of blood T cell repertoires in COVID-19. TCRdb's table, derived via immunoSEQ multiplex PCR, lists solely in-frame clones and lacks some. The data show 100,000 or so clones, around 84% seen once. Sequenced input: peripheral blood. The receptors derive from a woman aged 70 to 79 with active or convalescent COVID-19.

V usage is TRBV10-2 and J usage is TRBJ2-1, with TRBD2 matching 14 bases. This CDR3 region has 15 residues. V shed 7 bases and J 8 bases; nucleotides not matched to a gene: 7. The germline CDR1 and CDR2 sequences are WSHSY and SAAADI. The CDR3 spells CASKRLAGGGDEQFF. The CDR3 coding sequence is TGCGCCAGCAAGAGACTAGCGGGGGGGGGCGATGAGCAGTTCTTC.

V is TRBV28 and J is TRBJ2-5; 13 bases fit TRBD2. The length of the CDR3 is 17 residues. Per the germline V gene, CDR1 is MDHEN and CDR2 is SYDVKM. V trimming: 2 bases; J trimming: 4 bases; junction bases outside the gene matches: 7. In DNA form, the CDR3 reads TGTGCCAGCAGTTTAAGACTAGCGGGAGGATTGGCAGAGACCCAGTACTTC. It is translated as CASSLRLAGGLAETQYF.

The V call is TRBV7-9, the J call TRBJ2-3; no reliable D call. This CDR3 contains 13 residues. The V gene lost 2 bases and the J gene lost 2 bases, with 5 bases spanning the gap. The germline CDR1 and CDR2 sequences are SEHNR and FQNEAQ (reference sequence). CDR3 sequence reads: CASSLRDTDTQYF. CDR3 DNA sequence: TGTGCCAGCAGCTTACGAGACACAGATACGCAGTATTTT. The full variable domain, in which reference TRBV7-9 and TRBJ2-3 provide the parts outside the CDR3, is DTGVSQNPRHKITKRGQNVTFRCDPISEHNRLYWYRQTLGQGPEFLTYFQNEAQLEKSRLLSDRFSAERPKGSFSTLEIQRTEQGDSAMYLCASSLRDTDTQYFGPGTRLTVL.

The chain joins TRBV7-4 to TRBJ1-1, with D uncertain. Trimming took 10 bases from V and 11 from J, leaving 8 bases between them. The CDR3 consists of 8 residues. Germline V lookup: CDR1 SGHVT, CDR2 SQSDAQ. CDR3 in DNA: TGTGCCACTCAGTGGGCTTTCTTT. Protein product: CATQWAFF.

This chain connects TRBV7-6 to TRBJ1-1; D gene uncertain. The germline V and J ends were trimmed by 1 base and 0 bases, with 9 bases remaining between them. The CDR3 extends over 15 amino acids. Germline lookup yields CDR1 SGHVS and CDR2 FNYEAQ. CDR3 residues: CASSLGSALNTEAFF. The CDR3 bases are TGTGCCAGCAGCTTAGGTAGTGCCCTGAACACTGAAGCTTTCTTT.

The chain joins TRBV5-1 to TRBJ2-1, with D possibly being TRBD2 (6 bases). Germline V CDR1 and CDR2: SGHRS, YFSETQ. This CDR3 contains 18 residues. Trimming stripped 4 bases from V and 1 base from J, with 21 bases between. CDR3 DNA sequence: TGCGCCAGCAGCCGAACCCCGGGACTCAGTGGGTCCTACAATGAGCAGTTCTTC. It specifies CASSRTPGLSGSYNEQFF.

The gene calls are TRBV27 and TRBJ1-4; a possible D gene is TRBD1 (6 bases). V lost 2 bases, J lost 6 bases, and 10 bases lay in between. This CDR3 comprises 14 residues. Germline V gene data show CDR1 as MNHEY and CDR2 as SMNVEV (reference sequence). CDR3 protein: CASSLRAGDEKLFF. The CDR3 DNA reads TGTGCCAGCAGTTTAAGGGCAGGGGATGAAAAACTGTTTTTT.

The V call is TRBV7-8, the J call TRBJ1-2; D not resolved. The germline V and J ends were trimmed by 5 bases and 1 base, with 8 bases remaining between them. CDR1 is SGHVS and CDR2 is FQNEAQ in the germline V gene. This CDR3 contains 13 residues. CDR3 residues: CASSPGVNYGYTF. The DNA of the CDR3 is TGTGCCAGCAGCCCCGGGGTTAACTATGGCTACACCTTC.

The CDR3 spells CASSLGGAGEKLFF. DNA for the CDR3: TGTGCCAGCAGTTTAGGAGGGGCGGGAGAAAAACTGTTTTTT. The V gene is TRBV28, the J gene TRBJ1-4; tentatively, D is TRBD1 (5 bases). V lost 2 bases to trimming and J lost 8 bases, with 12 bases between them. The CDR3 covers 14 residues. The germline V gene encodes CDR1 MDHEN and CDR2 SYDVKM. The complete variable domain, with remaining parts taken from reference TRBV28 and TRBJ1-4, reads DVKVTQSSRYLVKRTGEKVFLECVQDMDHENMFWYRQDPGLGLRLIYFSYDVKMKEKGDIPEGYSVSREKKERFSLILESASTNQTSMYLCASSLGGAGEKLFFGSGTQLSVL.